This paragraph reports one TCR beta chain. The sample contains more than one DNA sequence encoding this CDR3. This specimen belongs to a study of shared clonotypes between healthy human individuals. V gave up 0 bases and J gave up 5 bases, with 7 bases separating them. This CDR3 has 13 amino acids. Germline V gene lookup returns CDR1 MNHEY and CDR2 SVGAGI. The data were produced by immunoSEQ multiplex PCR, yet TCRdb's version contains in-frame clones alone and is incomplete. The repertoire holds a few million clones, just over 90% seen once, with about 1.6% in the top ten. Naive CD8 cells comprised CD45RO-negative, CCR7-positively selected cells, excluding terminally differentiated effector memory CD45RA+ cells.

The V and J genes are TRBV6-5 and TRBJ2-5; D may be TRBD2 (6 bases). The sample was naive CD8+ T cells from PBMCs. The TCR was taken from a young man in good health. Some clones in this sample may be carry-over from other donors' samples. This CDR3 reads CASSYSGGETQYF. In DNA, the CDR3 is TGTGCCAGCAGTTACTCTGGGGGGGAGACCCAGTACTTC.